Below, 25 T cell receptor beta chains from the same sample are listed, as sequenced in a study of blood T cell repertoires in COVID-19. Clones were sequenced by immunoSEQ multiplex PCR, and TCRdb holds only the in-frame ones, with some missing. The repertoire has 400,000 to 450,000 clones, over 85% of them found once; the top ten carry about 0.91%. Sequencing was done on a sample of peripheral blood. Receptors were obtained from a man between 18 and 35 years old with COVID-19, enrolled during active disease.

The chain recombines TRBV19 with TRBJ1-6; no clear D. Trimming took off 2 bases at V and 6 bases at J, with 11 bases between the two ends. The length of the CDR3 is 15 residues. The germline gives CDR1 LNHDA, CDR2 SQIVND (reference sequence). The CDR3 DNA is TGTGCCAGTAGTATATCTGAGCGAATTAATTCACCCCTCCACTTT. Amino acid sequence: CASSISERINSPLHF. The complete variable domain, with remaining parts taken from reference TRBV19 and TRBJ1-6, reads DGGITQSPKYLFRKEGQNVTLSCEQNLNHDAMYWYRQDPGQGLRLIYYSQIVNDFQKGDIAEGYSVSREKKESFPLTVTSAQKNPTAFYLCASSISERINSPLHFGNGTRLTVT.

V usage is TRBV21-1 and J usage is TRBJ1-2; the table gives TRBD1 as D, unverified against the DNA. TRBV21-1 constitutes a pseudogene. The CDR3 is made up of 13 amino acids. In DNA, the CDR3 is TGTGCCAGCAGCACTGGGACAGGGGATGGCTACACCTTC. This codes for CASSTGTGDGYTF.

This clone was counted a single time. V gene TRBV5-1 combines with J gene TRBJ1-6, with 10 bases lining up with TRBD1. CDR1 and CDR2 from the germline V gene are SGHRS and YFSETQ. The CDR3 extends over 15 amino acids. V gave up 4 bases and J gave up 9 bases; unmatched junction bases: 7. CDR3 coding DNA: TGCGCCAGCAGCGACCGACAGGGGGCTCTTTCACCCCTCCACTTT. Residues: CASSDRQGALSPLHF.

V usage is TRBV25-1 and J usage is TRBJ2-5; 12 nucleotides line up with TRBD2. The CDR3 length is 18 residues. V shed 0 bases, J shed 5 bases, and the junction held 10 bases outside the gene matches. Germline-derived CDR1 and CDR2 are MGHDK and SYGVNS. DNA for the CDR3: TGTGCCAGCAGTGAATATTTCGCTAGCGGGGGGGCCACGGAGACCCAGTACTTC. Its translation: CASSEYFASGGATETQYF.

The J gene is TRBJ2-1, the V gene TRBV7-8, with D unresolved. The CDR3 consists of 15 residues. Looked up from germline, CDR1 is SGHVS and CDR2 is FQNEAQ. Trimming stripped 5 bases from V and 8 bases from J, with 19 bases between. The CDR3 spells CASSRRGSTVDEQFF. The CDR3 region has the DNA TGTGCCAGCAGCCGAAGAGGATCGACGGTGGATGAGCAGTTCTTC.

With regard to this clone: This same CDR3 is encoded by further DNA sequences in the sample. The DNA for the CDR3 is TGTGCCAGCAGCCTCACAGGGCCAGAGACCCAGTACTTC. It specifies CASSLTGPETQYF. The chain employs TRBV5-6 and TRBJ2-5; D might be TRBD1 (6 bases). V was shortened by 4 bases and J by 4 bases, with 11 bases between the two germline ends. The length of the CDR3 is 13 residues. CDR1 and CDR2 (germline): SGHDT, YYEEEE.

The rearrangement joins TRBV3-1 (or the pseudogene TRBV3-2) to TRBJ1-1; TRBD1 matches 7 bases. Germline loops: CDR1 LGHDT, CDR2 YNNKEL (reference sequence). V shed 5 bases and J 2 bases; nucleotides not matched to a gene: 5. The CDR3 covers 14 residues. CDR3 region: CASSTRQGNTEAFF. CDR3 nucleotide sequence: TGTGCCAGCAGCACGAGACAGGGTAACACTGAAGCTTTCTTT.

The chain carries TRBV18 and TRBJ1-1, with 7 bases fitting TRBD1. V lost 6 bases and J lost 0; bases outside the gene matches: 4. Germline CDR1 is KGHSH and CDR2 is LQKENI. The CDR3 is 14 residues long. The CDR3 spells CASSGQAMNTEAFF. The CDR3 DNA sequence: TGTGCCAGCTCCGGACAGGCCATGAACACTGAAGCTTTCTTT.

The chain uses TRBV7-9 and TRBJ1-1; D not resolved. V lost 1 base to trimming and J lost 4 bases, with 10 bases between them. CDR3 length: 14 residues. From germline, CDR1 is SEHNR and CDR2 FQNEAQ (reference sequence). The CDR3 DNA sequence: TGTGCCAGCAGCTTAGTGCGAGGGCCCACTGAAGCTTTCTTT. Its protein is CASSLVRGPTEAFF.

This rearrangement joins TRBV19 to TRBJ1-4; TRBD1 matches 9 bases. V shed 4 bases and J 8 bases; nucleotides not matched to a gene: 8. This CDR3 region has 15 residues. CDR1 is LNHDA, CDR2 SQIVND, per germline (reference sequence). CDR3 residues: CASSNPGQGGEKLFF. The CDR3 DNA reads TGTGCCAGTAGTAACCCGGGACAGGGCGGGGAAAAACTGTTTTTT. Combining the CDR3 with reference TRBV19 and TRBJ1-4 gives the whole variable domain DGGITQSPKYLFRKEGQNVTLSCEQNLNHDAMYWYRQDPGQGLRLIYYSQIVNDFQKGDIAEGYSVSREKKESFPLTVTSAQKNPTAFYLCASSNPGQGGEKLFFGSGTQLSVL.

This sequence joins TRBV27 and TRBJ1-5, with no clear D. The CDR3 totals 14 residues. V shed 0 bases and J shed 7 bases, with 10 bases lying between them. Germline V gene sequence: CDR1 MNHEY, CDR2 SMNVEV (reference sequence). In nucleotides, the CDR3 is TGTGCCAGCAGTTTATCGGCAGGCGGGCAGCCCCAGCATTTT. The encoded protein is CASSLSAGGQPQHF.

The CDR3 bases are TGTGCCAGCAGCGCCGGGACTTACCCTAGCACAGATACGCAGTATTTT. Its protein product is CASSAGTYPSTDTQYF. The chain carries TRBV9 and TRBJ2-3, with a weak D call TRBD2 (6 bases). Germline V CDR1 and CDR2: SGDLS, YYNGEE. The CDR3 loop spans 16 amino acids. With 3 bases removed from V and 0 bases from J, the gap between germline ends came to 14 bases. Complete variable domain (other parts from reference TRBV9 and TRBJ2-3): DSGVTQTPKHLITATGQRVTLRCSPRSGDLSVYWYQQSLDQGLQFLIQYYNGEERAKGNILERFSAQQFPDLHSELNLSSLELGDSALYFCASSAGTYPSTDTQYFGPGTRLTVL.

The chain is built from TRBV5-1 and TRBJ1-2, with unresolved D. The V and J ends lost 5 bases and 7 bases respectively, with 18 bases between them. CDR1 is SGHRS, CDR2 YFSETQ, per germline. The CDR3 runs 14 residues. For the CDR3, the DNA is TGCGCCAGCAGAGGTGAAGCGGGGATTAGTGGCTACACCTTC. Protein sequence: CASRGEAGISGYTF.

The chain couples TRBV12-3 or TRBV12-4 to TRBJ2-2, with D possibly being TRBD1 (5 bases). CDR3 length equals 13 residues. Trimming left V 4 bases short and J 6 bases short, with 9 bases between. This CDR3 is CASSSGYPGELFF. The CDR3 coding sequence is TGTGCCAGCAGTTCAGGGTACCCCGGGGAGCTGTTTTTT.

As to this clone: Other nucleotide sequences from this sample produce the same CDR3. The chain employs TRBV24-1 and TRBJ2-3; the D gene is possibly TRBD2 (5 bases). Germline V lookup: CDR1 KGHDR, CDR2 SFDVKD. Trimming took 9 bases from V and 2 from J, leaving 11 bases between them. The CDR3 is 13 residues long. The CDR3 DNA is TGTGCCACCCGGGGTGCTGCCACAGATACGCAGTATTTT. Its protein is CATRGAATDTQYF.

The J gene is TRBJ2-2, the V gene TRBV25-1; 7 bases map to TRBD1. Germline values: CDR1 MGHDK, CDR2 SYGVNS. The CDR3 extends over 14 amino acids. Trimming took 10 bases from V and 0 from J; bases not matched to a gene: 5. CDR3 coding DNA: TGTGCCACCTCGGGACAGACGAACACCGGGGAGCTGTTTTTT. Translated, it gives CATSGQTNTGELFF.

The chain has TRBV5-1 and TRBJ2-1; D remains unclear. With 0 bases removed from V and 14 bases from J, the gap between germline ends came to 21 bases. The V gene's germline CDR1 is SGHRS and CDR2 YFSETQ. The CDR3 length is 15 residues. The CDR3 DNA is TGCGCCAGCAGCTTGGGTTTTCCAGGCCTAAAAGCAGAGTTCTTC. Translation: CASSLGFPGLKAEFF.

The chain recombines TRBV5-3 with TRBJ1-1, with 7 bases matching TRBD1. TRBV5-3 counts as an open reading frame of uncertain function. The junction had 10 bases not matched to a gene; V was cut back by 4 bases and J by 4 bases. The CDR3 covers 15 residues. CDR3 loop: CARSTTHRGPTEAFF. The CDR3 DNA sequence: TGTGCCAGAAGCACAACCCACAGGGGCCCCACTGAAGCTTTCTTT.

A single count supports this clone. The V call is TRBV5-1, the J call TRBJ1-1; D is possibly TRBD1 (5 bases). Trimming took off 4 bases at V and 1 base at J, with 17 bases between the two ends. The CDR3 has 16 residues. Germline loops: CDR1 SGHRS, CDR2 YFSETQ. The CDR3 coding sequence is TGCGCCAGCAGCCCGCAGACGGGACTCGCGAACACTGAAGCTTTCTTT. It codes for CASSPQTGLANTEAFF.

This chain connects TRBV2 to TRBJ1-5; 9 bases are a match to TRBD1. J lost 6 bases, V lost 7 bases, and 7 bases had no gene match. This CDR3 is built from 14 residues. Germline values: CDR1 SNHLY, CDR2 FYNNEI. CDR3 coding DNA: TGTGCCAGCAAGAGTACAGGGGGCGGTCAGCCCCAGCATTTT. It codes for CASKSTGGGQPQHF. The variable domain in full, completed from reference TRBV2 and TRBJ1-5, reads EPEVTQTPSHQVTQMGQEVILRCVPISNHLYFYWYRQILGQKVEFLVSFYNNEISEKSEIFDDQFSVERPDGSNFTLKIRSTKLEDSAMYFCASKSTGGGQPQHFGDGTRLSIL.

The J gene is TRBJ2-5, the V gene TRBV5-5, with D tentatively TRBD2 (6 bases). Germline values: CDR1 SGHKS, CDR2 YYEKEE (reference sequence). The CDR3 has 13 amino acids. Trimming stripped 5 bases from V and 7 bases from J, with 15 bases between. The CDR3 DNA is TGTGCCAGCAGGCGGGAAGGGCGGGGGACCCAGTACTTC. It translates to CASRREGRGTQYF.

This sequence joins TRBV10-3 and TRBJ2-3; 14 bases map to TRBD2. This CDR3 has 16 amino acids. Looked up from germline, CDR1 is ENHRY and CDR2 is SYGVKD. V gave up 3 bases and J gave up 3 bases; unmatched junction bases: 2. The CDR3 region is CAISERTSGGTDTQYF. The CDR3, as DNA: TGTGCCATCAGTGAAAGGACTAGCGGGGGGACAGATACGCAGTATTTT.

The chain is built from TRBV11-2 and TRBJ2-1, with 9 bases identical to TRBD2. This CDR3 has 13 amino acids. V shed 8 bases, J shed 7 bases, and the junction held 6 bases outside the gene matches. Per germline, CDR1 SGHAT and CDR2 FQNNGV. Written as DNA, the CDR3 is TGTGCCAGCTCGAGCGGGAGGACGAATGAGCAGTTCTTC. It specifies CASSSGRTNEQFF.

CDR3 sequence: CAWSSRTGLGETQYF. In DNA, the CDR3 is TGTGCCTGGAGTTCGCGGACTGGGCTTGGAGAGACCCAGTACTTC. The V gene is TRBV30, the J gene TRBJ2-5; a possible D gene is TRBD2 (5 bases). The ends were cut back, 2 bases at V and 4 bases at J, with 17 bases in the middle. Germline V gives CDR1 GTSNPN, CDR2 SVGIG (reference sequence). The CDR3 runs 15 residues. Based on the CDR3 plus reference TRBV30 and TRBJ2-5, the full variable domain is SQTIHQWPATLVQPVGSPLSLECTVEGTSNPNLYWYRQAAGRGLQLLFYSVGIGQISSEVPQNLSASRPQDRQFILSSKKLLLSDSGFYLCAWSSRTGLGETQYFGPGTRLLVL.

The genes are TRBV24-1 and TRBJ1-5, with TRBD1 as a possible D gene (5 bases). Deletions cut 0 bases from V and 9 bases from J, with 5 bases between. Germline CDR1 KGHDR, CDR2 SFDVKD. The length of the CDR3 is 12 residues. The CDR3 DNA sequence: TGTGCCACCAGTGATTTGAGGGGGCCCCAGCATTTT. Protein sequence: CATSDLRGPQHF.